A single sample is the source of the 6 T cell receptor beta chains below, sequenced in a study of cytotoxic CD8 clonotypes in ibrutinib-treated CLL. Sequenced by immunoSEQ multiplex PCR; TCRdb stores in-frame clones only, minus some. The table records roughly 76,000 clones, around 81% of them present only once. This sample comprised PBMCs, obtained at disease progression, from a patient treated with ibrutinib. The source of these receptors is a human donor with chronic lymphocytic leukemia.

The gene calls are TRBV18 and TRBJ2-2, with a possible D match to TRBD1 (6 bases). The V gene lost 4 bases and the J gene lost 0 bases, with 15 bases spanning the gap. Looked up from germline, CDR1 is KGHSH and CDR2 is LQKENI. The CDR3 contains 17 residues. CDR3: CASSRQDKGTNTGELFF. The CDR3, as DNA: TGTGCCAGCTCACGACAGGATAAGGGGACGAACACCGGGGAGCTGTTTTTT.

The chain carries TRBV13 and TRBJ2-1, with TRBD2 matching 10 bases. CDR1 is PRHDT and CDR2 is FYEKMQ in the germline V gene (reference sequence). Trimming cost V 5 bases and J 7 bases; bases outside gene matches: 8. This CDR3 has 15 amino acids. This CDR3 is CASSLLAGAGNEQFF. Here the CDR3 DNA reads TGTGCCAGCAGCCTGCTAGCGGGAGCGGGGAATGAGCAGTTCTTC.

The J gene is TRBJ2-2, the V gene TRBV5-1; possibly TRBD1 for D (5 bases). The V gene's germline CDR1 is SGHRS and CDR2 YFSETQ. This CDR3 has 14 amino acids. V lost 6 bases, J lost 0 bases, and 9 bases lay in between. This CDR3 is CASILGANTGELFF. The CDR3 nucleotides read TGCGCCAGCATTTTAGGGGCGAACACCGGGGAGCTGTTTTTT.

This clone turned up a few times. The chain recombines TRBV30 with TRBJ1-1; TRBD1 agrees at 9 bases. Germline assignment: CDR1 GTSNPN and CDR2 SVGIG (reference sequence). V was pared by 3 bases and J by 5 bases, with 4 bases of the junction left unmatched. CDR3 size: 13 residues. The CDR3 reads CAWRGTGRTEAFF. In DNA form, the CDR3 reads TGTGCCTGGAGGGGGACAGGGCGAACTGAAGCTTTCTTT.

The J gene is TRBJ1-1, the V gene TRBV9; possible D gene TRBD1, 6 bases. V was clipped by 2 bases and J by 2 bases, with 10 bases between them. Germline CDR1 reads SGDLS; CDR2 reads YYNGEE. CDR3 length: 14 amino acids. CDR3 in amino acids: CASSVGQPNTEAFF. CDR3 nucleotide sequence: TGTGCCAGCAGCGTCGGACAGCCTAACACTGAAGCTTTCTTT. The whole variable domain, filled in from reference TRBV9 and TRBJ1-1, reads DSGVTQTPKHLITATGQRVTLRCSPRSGDLSVYWYQQSLDQGLQFLIQYYNGEERAKGNILERFSAQQFPDLHSELNLSSLELGDSALYFCASSVGQPNTEAFFGQGTRLTVV.

This sequence joins TRBV6-5 and TRBJ2-7; D may correspond to TRBD1 or TRBD2 (5 bases each). The germline V gene encodes CDR1 MNHEY and CDR2 SVGAGI. The V gene lost 5 bases and the J gene lost 2 bases, with 13 bases spanning the gap. The CDR3 extends over 14 amino acids. The CDR3 DNA is TGTGCCAGCAGTCCCGGGACGCAAGCCTACGAGCAGTACTTC. Translation gives CASSPGTQAYEQYF.